Below are 20 T cell receptor beta chains sequenced from a single sample in a study of blood T cell repertoires in COVID-19. Profiled with immunoSEQ multiplex PCR; TCRdb holds only in-frame clones, not every one. Of about 360,000 clones detected, over 75% appear once; the ten largest clones hold 1.5% to 2%. Sequencing was performed on PBMCs or T cells enriched from blood (not recorded which). All receptors derive from a man aged 35-49 years in a cohort exposed to, infected with or recovered from COVID-19 (not recorded which).

The V and J genes are TRBV10-3 and TRBJ2-7, with TRBD2 identical over 9 bases. CDR3 length: 15 residues. The germline V gene encodes CDR1 ENHRY and CDR2 SYGVKD. V trimming: 2 bases; J trimming: 2 bases; junction bases outside the gene matches: 4. The CDR3 is CAISEGLAGPYEQYF. The CDR3, as DNA: TGTGCCATCAGTGAGGGGCTAGCGGGACCCTACGAGCAGTACTTC.

The chain uses TRBV7-9 and TRBJ2-7, with D perhaps TRBD2 (6 bases). The CDR3 covers 15 residues. The V end was cut by 0 bases, the J end by 0 bases, with 9 bases between. Germline CDR1 and CDR2: SEHNR and FQNEAQ (reference sequence). The CDR3 protein is CASSLARGGSYEQYF. The CDR3 DNA reads as TGTGCCAGCAGCTTAGCGCGGGGAGGCTCCTACGAGCAGTACTTC.

The rearrangement joins TRBV19 to TRBJ1-4; D might be TRBD1 (6 bases). The CDR3 length is 15 residues. Trimming cost V 3 bases and J 4 bases, with 12 bases left between them. Germline V gene data show CDR1 as LNHDA and CDR2 as SQIVND (reference sequence). The CDR3 protein is CASSILGTNNEKLFF. The CDR3 nucleotides read TGTGCCAGTAGTATTCTCGGGACAAATAATGAAAAACTGTTTTTT.

This clone came up once. V usage is TRBV2 and J usage is TRBJ2-7; 10 bases fit TRBD2. This CDR3 region has 13 residues. Germline CDR1 is SNHLY and CDR2 is FYNNEI. The trim removed 1 base at V and 6 bases at J, leaving 0 bases unmatched. The chain's CDR3 is CASSEGTSGEQYF. As DNA, the CDR3 is TGTGCCAGCAGTGAAGGGACTAGCGGCGAGCAGTACTTC.

This chain uses TRBV18 with TRBJ1-1; D not resolved. CDR1 and CDR2 from the germline V gene are KGHSH and LQKENI. V lost 3 bases and J 1 base, leaving 9 bases between the germline ends. This CDR3 comprises 14 residues. The DNA for the CDR3 is TGTGCCAGCTCACCGGGGAGGACGAACACTGAAGCTTTCTTT. Its protein is CASSPGRTNTEAFF.

This rearrangement joins TRBV2 to TRBJ2-1, with TRBD1 identical over 9 bases. The germline V gene has CDR1 SNHLY and CDR2 FYNNEI. With V trimmed by 8 bases and J by 6 bases, 5 bases remained unmatched. The length of the CDR3 is 13 residues. CDR3 residues: CASGGDRVNEQFF. CDR3 nucleotides: TGTGCCAGCGGGGGGGACAGGGTCAATGAGCAGTTCTTC.

The chain recombines TRBV2 with TRBJ2-7; D may be TRBD1 (6 bases). CDR1 SNHLY and CDR2 FYNNEI come from the germline V gene. The CDR3 runs to 17 residues. Between the trimmed V and J ends, which lost 3 bases and 0 bases, there was a span of 18 bases. For the CDR3, the DNA is TGTGCCAGCAGTGATCTAGATATCGGGACAAACTCCTACGAGCAGTACTTC. It specifies CASSDLDIGTNSYEQYF.

This clone came up once. This chain links TRBV7-9 with TRBJ1-6; no clear D gene. The CDR3 runs to 12 residues. The germline CDR1 and CDR2 sequences are SEHNR and FQNEAQ (reference sequence). Trimming shortened V by 0 bases and J by 10 bases, and 4 bases separated the two germline ends. CDR3 DNA: TGTGCCAGCAGCTTAGCGGAGTCACCCCTCCACTTT. It codes for CASSLAESPLHF.

This chain uses TRBV5-4 with TRBJ1-2, with TRBD1 matching 9 bases. V lost 4 bases, J lost 3 bases, and 4 bases stayed unmatched. CDR3 size: 14 residues. CDR1 and CDR2 from the germline V gene are SGHNT and YYREEE (reference sequence). The CDR3: CASSMGQGDYGYTF. The DNA for the CDR3 is TGTGCCAGCAGCATGGGACAGGGTGACTATGGCTACACCTTC.

The chain uses TRBV19 and TRBJ1-5; TRBD1 matches at 10 bases. CDR3 length: 16 residues. CDR1 and CDR2 (germline): LNHDA, SQIVND (reference sequence). With 6 bases clipped from V and 2 bases from J, the junction kept 7 bases outside the gene matches. The CDR3: CASRGTGAAGNQPQHF. CDR3 bases: TGTGCCAGTAGAGGGACAGGGGCCGCGGGCAATCAGCCCCAGCATTTT.

This chain connects TRBV2 to TRBJ2-2; no clear D gene. The CDR3 extends over 12 amino acids. The V end was cut by 1 base, the J end by 7 bases, with 4 bases between. Per the germline V gene, CDR1 is SNHLY and CDR2 is FYNNEI. CDR3 protein: CASSEGSGELFF. Here the CDR3 DNA reads TGTGCCAGCAGTGAAGGCAGCGGGGAGCTGTTTTTT.

This chain uses TRBV5-4 with TRBJ2-1, with D tentatively TRBD2 (6 bases). Trimming removed 0 bases at V and 0 bases at J, with 7 bases between. The germline V gene encodes CDR1 SGHNT and CDR2 YYREEE (reference sequence). The CDR3 extends over 15 amino acids. CDR3 DNA sequence: TGTGCCAGCAGCTTGGCGACTAGCTCCTACAATGAGCAGTTCTTC. Translation gives CASSLATSSYNEQFF.

The CDR3 bases are TGTGCCGGGGGACAGGGGACGACTGAAGCTTTCTTT. Translated: CAGGQGTTEAFF. The chain is built from TRBV2 and TRBJ1-1; 10 bases line up with TRBD1. The J segment lost 5 bases and the V segment lost 11 bases, leaving 5 bases of the junction unmatched. CDR1 and CDR2 (germline): SNHLY, FYNNEI. The CDR3 runs 12 residues. The whole variable domain, remainder taken from reference TRBV2 and TRBJ1-1, is EPEVTQTPSHQVTQMGQEVILRCVPISNHLYFYWYRQILGQKVEFLVSFYNNEISEKSEIFDDQFSVERPDGSNFTLKIRSTKLEDSAMYFCAGGQGTTEAFFGQGTRLTVV.

The rearrangement links TRBV6-1 to TRBJ2-5, with D perhaps TRBD1 (5 bases). CDR3 size: 13 residues. The germline V gene has CDR1 MNHNS and CDR2 SASEGT. Trimming removed 2 bases from V and 6 bases from J, with 10 bases in between. In nucleotides, the CDR3 is TGTGCCAGCAGTGAACCAGGGCTCAAGACCCAGTACTTC. Translated, it gives CASSEPGLKTQYF.

The rearrangement joins TRBV18 to TRBJ2-2; TRBD2 is a possible D gene (6 bases). The V and J ends lost 4 bases and 5 bases respectively, with 14 bases between them. Germline V CDR1 and CDR2: KGHSH, LQKENI. The length of the CDR3 is 15 residues. CDR3 nucleotides: TGTGCCAGCTCACAGACTAGGGAGAATACCGGGGAGCTGTTTTTT. Translation: CASSQTRENTGELFF.

The J gene is TRBJ1-1, the V gene TRBV28, with 7 positions matching TRBD1. V gave up 5 bases and J gave up 4 bases; unmatched junction bases: 4. There are 13 residues in the CDR3. Germline V CDR1 and CDR2: MDHEN, SYDVKM. The chain's CDR3 is CASSGDRATEAFF. The CDR3 coding sequence is TGTGCCAGCAGTGGCGACAGGGCCACTGAAGCTTTCTTT.

This chain uses TRBV6-2 or TRBV6-3 with TRBJ2-7; D remains ambiguous. CDR1 is MNHEY, CDR2 SVGEGT, per germline. The CDR3 has 13 residues. V shed 6 bases and J shed 0 bases, with 9 bases lying between them. DNA of the CDR3: TGTGCCAGCAGCCCGCGGAACTCCTACGAGCAGTACTTC. As protein: CASSPRNSYEQYF.

The chain carries TRBV28 and TRBJ2-7; the D gene is possibly TRBD2 (7 bases). The ends were cut back, 4 bases at V and 6 bases at J, with 25 bases in the middle. The CDR3 has 17 amino acids. The germline V gene has CDR1 MDHEN and CDR2 SYDVKM. The CDR3 bases are TGTGCCAGCAGTTCCCCCTATGGGGGCGAAGGGGGGGGCGAGCAGTACTTC. It codes for CASSSPYGGEGGGEQYF.

This sequence joins TRBV6-5 and TRBJ2-1; TRBD2 aligns across 9 bases. With 2 bases clipped from V and 9 bases from J, the junction kept 11 bases outside the gene matches. CDR3 length: 16 residues. Germline V CDR1 and CDR2: MNHEY, SVGAGI. The CDR3 sequence: CASSYPKAGGAPEQFF. CDR3 nucleotides: TGTGCCAGCAGTTACCCCAAAGCGGGAGGTGCGCCTGAGCAGTTCTTC.

The genes are TRBV3-1 (or the pseudogene TRBV3-2) and TRBJ2-7; D is unclear. The germline V gene has CDR1 LGHDT and CDR2 YNNKEL (reference sequence). Trimming stripped 0 bases from V and 5 bases from J, with 11 bases between. This CDR3 contains 14 residues. The CDR3 DNA follows: TGTGCCAGCAGCCAAGAGGGCTATGGCCACGAGCAGTACTTC. Its translation is CASSQEGYGHEQYF.